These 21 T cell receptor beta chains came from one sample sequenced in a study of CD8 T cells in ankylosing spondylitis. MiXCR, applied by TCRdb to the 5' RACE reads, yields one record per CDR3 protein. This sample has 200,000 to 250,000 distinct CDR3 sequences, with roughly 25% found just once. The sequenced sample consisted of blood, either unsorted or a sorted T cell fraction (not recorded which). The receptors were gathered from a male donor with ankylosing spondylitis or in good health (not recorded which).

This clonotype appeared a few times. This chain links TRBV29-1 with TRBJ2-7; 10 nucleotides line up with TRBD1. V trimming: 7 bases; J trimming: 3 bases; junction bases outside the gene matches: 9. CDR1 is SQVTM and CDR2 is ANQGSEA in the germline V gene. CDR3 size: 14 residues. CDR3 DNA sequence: TGCAGCGCGGTCCGGGACAGGGGAAACTACGAGCAGTACTTC. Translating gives CSAVRDRGNYEQYF.

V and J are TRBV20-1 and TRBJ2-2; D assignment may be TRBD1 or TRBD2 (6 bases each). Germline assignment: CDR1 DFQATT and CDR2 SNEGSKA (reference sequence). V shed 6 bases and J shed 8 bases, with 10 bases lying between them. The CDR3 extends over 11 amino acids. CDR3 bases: TGCAGTGCCCAAGGGGGGGGGGAGCTGTTTTTT. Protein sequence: CSAQGGGELFF.

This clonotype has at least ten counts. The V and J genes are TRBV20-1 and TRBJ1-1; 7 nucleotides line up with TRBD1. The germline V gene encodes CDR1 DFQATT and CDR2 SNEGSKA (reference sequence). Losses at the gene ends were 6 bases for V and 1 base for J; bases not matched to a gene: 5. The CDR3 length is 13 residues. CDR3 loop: CSAMTGPNTEAFF. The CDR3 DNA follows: TGCAGTGCGATGACAGGGCCGAACACTGAAGCTTTCTTT.

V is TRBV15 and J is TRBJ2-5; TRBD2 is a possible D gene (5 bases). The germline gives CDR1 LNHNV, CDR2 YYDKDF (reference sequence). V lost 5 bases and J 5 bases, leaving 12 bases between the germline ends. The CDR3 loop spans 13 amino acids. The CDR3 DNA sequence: TGTGCCACCAGCGCTGCGGGTTGGGAGACCCAGTACTTC. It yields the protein CATSAAGWETQYF.

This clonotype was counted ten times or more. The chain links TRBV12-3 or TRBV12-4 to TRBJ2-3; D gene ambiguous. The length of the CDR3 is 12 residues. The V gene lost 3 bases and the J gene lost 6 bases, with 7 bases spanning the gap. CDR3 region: CASSFPVDTQYF. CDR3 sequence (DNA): TGTGCCAGCAGTTTCCCCGTCGATACGCAGTATTTT.

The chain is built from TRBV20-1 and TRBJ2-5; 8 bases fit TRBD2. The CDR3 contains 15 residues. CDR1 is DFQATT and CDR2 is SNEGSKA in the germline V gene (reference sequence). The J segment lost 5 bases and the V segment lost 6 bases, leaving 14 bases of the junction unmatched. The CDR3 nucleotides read TGCAGTGCCCATACTACTAGCGGATGGTTGGAGACCCAGTACTTC. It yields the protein CSAHTTSGWLETQYF.

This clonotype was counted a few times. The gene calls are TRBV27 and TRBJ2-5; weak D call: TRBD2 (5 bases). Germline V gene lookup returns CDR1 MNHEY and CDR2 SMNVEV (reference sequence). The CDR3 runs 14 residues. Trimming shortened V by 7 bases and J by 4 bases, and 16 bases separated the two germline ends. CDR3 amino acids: CASTPNGLGETQYF. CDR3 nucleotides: TGTGCCAGCACCCCGAACGGACTGGGAGAGACCCAGTACTTC.

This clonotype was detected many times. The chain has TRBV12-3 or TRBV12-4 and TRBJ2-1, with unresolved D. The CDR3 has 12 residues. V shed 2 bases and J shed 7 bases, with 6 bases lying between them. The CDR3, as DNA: TGTGCCAGCAGTTTAAACGGGAATGAGCAGTTCTTC. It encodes CASSLNGNEQFF.

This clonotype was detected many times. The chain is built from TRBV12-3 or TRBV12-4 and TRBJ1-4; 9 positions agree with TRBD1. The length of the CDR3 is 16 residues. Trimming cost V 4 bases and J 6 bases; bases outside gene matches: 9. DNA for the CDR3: TGTGCCAGCAGTTCCAGGGACAGGGATCGGGATGAAAAACTGTTTTTT. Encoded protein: CASSSRDRDRDEKLFF.

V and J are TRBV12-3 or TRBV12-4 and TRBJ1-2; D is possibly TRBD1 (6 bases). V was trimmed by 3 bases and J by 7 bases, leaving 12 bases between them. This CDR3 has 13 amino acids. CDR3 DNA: TGTGCCAGCAGTTTCGGGGGCCTCGGTGGCTACACCTTC. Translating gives CASSFGGLGGYTF.

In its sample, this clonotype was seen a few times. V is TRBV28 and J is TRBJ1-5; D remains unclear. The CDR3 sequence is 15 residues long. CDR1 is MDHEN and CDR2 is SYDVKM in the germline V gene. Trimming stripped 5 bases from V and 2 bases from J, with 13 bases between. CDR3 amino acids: CASSPQYSGNQPQHF. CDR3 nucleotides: TGTGCCAGCAGTCCACAGTATTCTGGCAATCAGCCCCAGCATTTT. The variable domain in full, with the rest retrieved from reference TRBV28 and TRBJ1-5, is DVKVTQSSRYLVKRTGEKVFLECVQDMDHENMFWYRQDPGLGLRLIYFSYDVKMKEKGDIPEGYSVSREKKERFSLILESASTNQTSMYLCASSPQYSGNQPQHFGDGTRLSIL.

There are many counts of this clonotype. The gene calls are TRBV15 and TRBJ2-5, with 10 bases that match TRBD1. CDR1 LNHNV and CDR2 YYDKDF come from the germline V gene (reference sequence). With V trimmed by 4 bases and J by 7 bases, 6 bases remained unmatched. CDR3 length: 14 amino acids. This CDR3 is CATSTKGQGPTQYF. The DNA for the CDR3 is TGTGCCACCAGCACAAAGGGACAGGGGCCGACCCAGTACTTC.

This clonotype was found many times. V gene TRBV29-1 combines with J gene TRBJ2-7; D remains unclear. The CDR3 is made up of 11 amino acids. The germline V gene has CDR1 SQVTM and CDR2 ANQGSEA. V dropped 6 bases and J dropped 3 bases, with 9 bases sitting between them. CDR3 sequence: CSVANNYEQYF. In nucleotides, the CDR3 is TGCAGCGTGGCAAATAACTACGAGCAGTACTTC.

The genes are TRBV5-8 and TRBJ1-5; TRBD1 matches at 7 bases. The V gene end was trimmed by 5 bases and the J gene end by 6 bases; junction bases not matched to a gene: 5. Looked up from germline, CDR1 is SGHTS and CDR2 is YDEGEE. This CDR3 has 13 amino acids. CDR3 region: CASRKQGFQPQHF. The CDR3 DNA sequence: TGTGCCAGCAGGAAACAGGGGTTTCAGCCCCAGCATTTT.

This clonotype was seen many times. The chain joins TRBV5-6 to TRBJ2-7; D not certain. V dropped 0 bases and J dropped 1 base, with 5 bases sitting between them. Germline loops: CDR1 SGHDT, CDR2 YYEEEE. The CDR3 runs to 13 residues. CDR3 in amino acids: CASSLDTSYEQYF. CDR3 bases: TGTGCCAGCAGCTTGGATACTTCCTACGAGCAGTACTTC.

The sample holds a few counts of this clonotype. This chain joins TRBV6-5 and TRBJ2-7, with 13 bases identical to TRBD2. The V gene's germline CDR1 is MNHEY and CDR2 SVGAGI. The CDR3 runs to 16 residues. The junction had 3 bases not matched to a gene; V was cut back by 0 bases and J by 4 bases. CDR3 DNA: TGTGCCAGCAGTTACTCCGGACTAGCGGGAGTGTACGAGCAGTACTTC. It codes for CASSYSGLAGVYEQYF.

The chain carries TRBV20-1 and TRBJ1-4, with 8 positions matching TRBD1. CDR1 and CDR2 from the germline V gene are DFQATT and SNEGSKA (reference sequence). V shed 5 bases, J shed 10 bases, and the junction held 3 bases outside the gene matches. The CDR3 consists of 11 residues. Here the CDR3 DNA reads TGCAGTGCTGGACAGGGAGGAAAACTGTTTTTT. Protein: CSAGQGGKLFF.

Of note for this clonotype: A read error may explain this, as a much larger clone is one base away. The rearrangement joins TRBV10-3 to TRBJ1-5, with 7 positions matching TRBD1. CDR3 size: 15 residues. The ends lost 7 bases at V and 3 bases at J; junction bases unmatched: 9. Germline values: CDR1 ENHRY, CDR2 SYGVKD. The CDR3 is CAINEGTVLNQPQHF. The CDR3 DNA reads TGTGCCATCAATGAAGGGACAGTCCTCAATCAGCCCCAGCATTTT.

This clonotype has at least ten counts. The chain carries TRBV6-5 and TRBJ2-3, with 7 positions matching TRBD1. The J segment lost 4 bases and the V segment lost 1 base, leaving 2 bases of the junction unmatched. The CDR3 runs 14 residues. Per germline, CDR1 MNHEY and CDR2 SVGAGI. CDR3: CASSYFQGADTQYF. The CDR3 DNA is TGTGCCAGCAGTTACTTTCAGGGGGCAGATACGCAGTATTTT.

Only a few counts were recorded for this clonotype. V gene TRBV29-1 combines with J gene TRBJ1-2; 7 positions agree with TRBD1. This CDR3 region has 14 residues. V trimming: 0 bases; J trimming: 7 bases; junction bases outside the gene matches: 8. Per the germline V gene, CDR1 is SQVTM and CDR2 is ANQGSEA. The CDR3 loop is CSVEDYRGLGGYTF. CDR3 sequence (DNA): TGCAGCGTTGAAGACTACAGGGGTTTAGGTGGCTACACCTTC.

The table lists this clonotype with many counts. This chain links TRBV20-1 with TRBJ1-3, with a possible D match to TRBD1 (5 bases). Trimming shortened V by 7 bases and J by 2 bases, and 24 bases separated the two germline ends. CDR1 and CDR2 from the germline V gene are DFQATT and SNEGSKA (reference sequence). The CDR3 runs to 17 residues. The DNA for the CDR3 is TGCAGTGGAGCTGGACCCACCCGACAGAAAACTGGAAACACCATATATTTT. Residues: CSGAGPTRQKTGNTIYF.